A selection of T cell receptor beta chains follows, all from one sample in a study of blood T cell repertoires in COVID-19. Using immunoSEQ multiplex PCR, the repertoire was profiled, and TCRdb retains in-frame clones only, with some absent. Here the sample spans 250,000 to 300,000 clones, about 86% being singletons. The sequenced sample was peripheral blood. The source is a woman aged 30 to 39 with COVID-19, enrolled during active disease. CDR3s include the opening cysteine and the closing phenylalanine or tryptophan. Fields, in order: V gene, D gene, J gene, clone size, CDR3 DNA, CDR3 protein. A D gene is named only where the DNA matches it firmly. The size entry is marked missing in some rows and otherwise reads once, few, many or a size class.

TRBV24-1	.	TRBJ1-4	many	TGTGCCACCAGTGGCCCCGAGGGCGCAACTAATGAAAAACTGTTTTTT	CATSGPEGATNEKLFF
TRBV18	TRBD1	TRBJ2-5	.	TGTGCCAGCTCACCAAGACAGGGGAAAGAGACCCAGTACTTC	CASSPRQGKETQYF
TRBV20-1	.	TRBJ2-1	.	TGCAGTGCTACTAGTTACAATGAGCAGTTCTTC	CSATSYNEQFF
TRBV11-2	TRBD2	TRBJ2-7	once	TGTGCCAGCAGCTTAGATGTGGGACTAATCCTCGAGCAGTACTTC	CASSLDVGLILEQYF
TRBV7-8	.	TRBJ2-4	once	TGTGCCAGCAGCTACGTTAGCGGCACCAAAAACATTCAGTACTTC	CASSYVSGTKNIQYF
TRBV18	TRBD2	TRBJ2-3	.	TGTGCCAGCTCAACCTTGAGCGGGGCCGCAGATACGCAGTATTTT	CASSTLSGAADTQYF
TRBV19	.	TRBJ1-1	.	TGTGCCAGTAGTAGCAACAGGGAAGCTTTCTTT	CASSSNREAFF
TRBV10-1	.	TRBJ2-3	.	TGCGCCAGCAGTGAGAGCGGTCGCACAGATACGCAGTATTTT	CASSESGRTDTQYF
TRBV11-2	TRBD2	TRBJ2-5	.	TGTGCCAGCAGCGCCGGGGGGGGCCGGGAGACCCAGTACTTC	CASSAGGGRETQYF
TRBV18	.	TRBJ2-5	.	TGTGCCAGCTCACACCCAACAGGGCCCGAGACCCAGTACTTC	CASSHPTGPETQYF
TRBV7-7	.	TRBJ2-5	.	TGTGCCAGCAGCTTAATGGCATCCCAAGAGACCCAGTACTTC	CASSLMASQETQYF
TRBV11-2	.	TRBJ1-3	.	TGTGCCAGCAGCTTTTCTAGAAACACCATATATTTT	CASSFSRNTIYF
TRBV4-2	.	TRBJ1-2	.	TGTGCCAGCAGCCAAGATATTGACAGAAACTATGGCTACACCTTC	CASSQDIDRNYGYTF